What follows are 8 T cell receptor beta chains derived from one specimen sequenced in a study of blood T cell repertoires in COVID-19. TCRdb keeps only in-frame clones here, not all; method: immunoSEQ multiplex PCR. Counted here are about 180,000 clones, roughly 88% occurring once; the ten biggest clones make up 4%. Sample: peripheral blood. The receptors come from a woman in her twenties or thirties with acute or convalescent COVID-19.

The genes are TRBV5-1 and TRBJ2-1, with TRBD2 as a possible D gene (6 bases). In germline, CDR1 is SGHRS, CDR2 YFSETQ. Deletions cut 2 bases from V and 8 bases from J, with 14 bases between. CDR3 length: 14 amino acids. The CDR3 loop is CASSFGGSIYEQFF. DNA of the CDR3: TGCGCCAGCAGCTTCGGAGGGAGTATCTATGAGCAGTTCTTC.

V gene TRBV30 combines with J gene TRBJ2-3, with 8 bases matching TRBD2. The germline V gene has CDR1 GTSNPN and CDR2 SVGIG (reference sequence). The V and J ends lost 5 bases and 0 bases, in that order; junction bases with no gene match: 13. The CDR3 is 17 residues long. The CDR3 spells CAWDSRPGGGSTDTQYF. For the CDR3, the DNA is TGTGCCTGGGACTCTCGCCCGGGAGGGGGAAGCACAGATACGCAGTATTTT.

The chain combines TRBV15 with TRBJ2-1; D may be TRBD2 (6 bases). V shed 1 base and J shed 5 bases, with 15 bases lying between them. The CDR3 extends over 16 amino acids. In germline, CDR1 is LNHNV, CDR2 YYDKDF (reference sequence). This chain's CDR3 is CATSRVGGGLHNEQFF. The CDR3 coding sequence is TGTGCCACCAGCAGAGTGGGTGGGGGACTGCACAATGAGCAGTTCTTC.

V is TRBV28 and J is TRBJ1-2; D uncertain. Trimming took 3 bases from V and 6 from J, leaving 8 bases between them. The germline gives CDR1 MDHEN, CDR2 SYDVKM. CDR3 size: 12 residues. The CDR3 loop is CASSFWAHGYTF. CDR3 sequence (DNA): TGTGCCAGCAGTTTTTGGGCCCATGGCTACACCTTC.

This chain links TRBV10-3 with TRBJ2-2; D remains ambiguous. The V gene's germline CDR1 is ENHRY and CDR2 SYGVKD. This CDR3 comprises 11 residues. V dropped 6 bases and J dropped 5 bases, with 4 bases sitting between them. The CDR3 loop reads CAIRSTGELFF. The CDR3 bases are TGTGCCATCAGGAGTACCGGGGAGCTGTTTTTT.

This chain connects TRBV5-1 to TRBJ2-7, with a weak D call TRBD2 (6 bases). This CDR3 comprises 14 residues. Germline V CDR1 and CDR2: SGHRS, YFSETQ. V lost 6 bases and J 1 base, leaving 14 bases between the germline ends. Here the CDR3 reads CASTPNGGSYEQYF. The CDR3, as DNA: TGCGCCAGCACCCCTAACGGAGGGTCCTACGAGCAGTACTTC.

This clone occurred a few times. The chain is built from TRBV5-8 and TRBJ2-2; TRBD2 aligns across 11 bases. CDR1 and CDR2 (germline): SGHTS, YDEGEE. V shed 3 bases, J shed 5 bases, and the junction held 6 bases outside the gene matches. The CDR3 is 16 residues long. CDR3 coding DNA: TGTGCCAGCAGCTCTCTAAGGACTAGCGGGACCGGGGAGCTGTTTTTT. Residues: CASSSLRTSGTGELFF.

This sequence joins TRBV7-2 and TRBJ2-3, with D possibly TRBD2 on 5 matching bases. The CDR3 has 14 residues. Looked up from germline, CDR1 is SGHTA and CDR2 is FQGNSA. The V end lost 1 base, the J end lost 4 bases, and 9 bases lay between the germline ends. The CDR3 DNA sequence: TGTGCCAGCAGCTTAGTGCTGGGAGCAGATACGCAGTATTTT. It yields the protein CASSLVLGADTQYF.